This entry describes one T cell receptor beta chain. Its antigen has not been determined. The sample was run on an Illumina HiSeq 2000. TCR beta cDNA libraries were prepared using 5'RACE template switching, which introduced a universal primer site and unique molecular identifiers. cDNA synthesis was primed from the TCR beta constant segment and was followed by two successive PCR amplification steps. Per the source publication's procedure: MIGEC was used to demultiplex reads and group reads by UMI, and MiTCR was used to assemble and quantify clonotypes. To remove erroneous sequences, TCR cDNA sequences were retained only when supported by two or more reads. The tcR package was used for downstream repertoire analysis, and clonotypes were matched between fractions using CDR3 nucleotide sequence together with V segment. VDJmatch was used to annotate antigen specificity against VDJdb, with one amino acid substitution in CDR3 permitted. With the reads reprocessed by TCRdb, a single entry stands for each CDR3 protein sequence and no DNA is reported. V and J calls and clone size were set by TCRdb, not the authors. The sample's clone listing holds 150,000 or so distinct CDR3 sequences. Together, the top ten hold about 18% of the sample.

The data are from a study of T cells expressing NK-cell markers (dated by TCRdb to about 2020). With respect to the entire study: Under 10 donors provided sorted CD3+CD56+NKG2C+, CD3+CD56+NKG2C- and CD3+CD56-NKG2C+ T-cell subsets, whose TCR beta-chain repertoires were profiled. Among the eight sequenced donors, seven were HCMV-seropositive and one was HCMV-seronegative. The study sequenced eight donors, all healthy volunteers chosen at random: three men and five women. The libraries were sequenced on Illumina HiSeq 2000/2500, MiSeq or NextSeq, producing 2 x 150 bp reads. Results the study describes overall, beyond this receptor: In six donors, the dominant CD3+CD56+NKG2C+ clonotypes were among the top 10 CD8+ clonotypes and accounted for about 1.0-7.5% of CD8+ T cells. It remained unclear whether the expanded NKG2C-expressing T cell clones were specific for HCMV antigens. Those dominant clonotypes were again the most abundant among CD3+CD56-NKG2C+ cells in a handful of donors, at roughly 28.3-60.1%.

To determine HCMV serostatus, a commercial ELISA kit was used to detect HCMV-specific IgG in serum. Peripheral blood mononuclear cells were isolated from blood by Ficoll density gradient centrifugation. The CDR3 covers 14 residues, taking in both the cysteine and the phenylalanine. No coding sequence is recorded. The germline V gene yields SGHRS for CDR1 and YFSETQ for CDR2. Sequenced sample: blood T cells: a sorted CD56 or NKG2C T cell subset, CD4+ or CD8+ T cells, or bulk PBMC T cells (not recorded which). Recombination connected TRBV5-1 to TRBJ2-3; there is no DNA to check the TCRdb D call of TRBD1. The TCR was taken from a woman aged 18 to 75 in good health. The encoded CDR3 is CASAPQGSPDTQYF.